These T cell receptor beta chains were read from a single sample in a study of T cell responses to AZD1222 COVID-19 vaccine. Libraries were prepared by immunoSEQ multiplex PCR; TCRdb keeps only in-frame clonotypes and omits some of them. The repertoire consists of 30,000 to 35,000 clones, with around nine tenths occurring once and the leading ten covering 14%. Sequencing was performed on peripheral blood, taken 28 days after the second AZD1222 dose. The origin of the receptors is an adult who received the AZD1222 COVID-19 vaccine. CDR3s include the opening cysteine and the closing phenylalanine or tryptophan. Each record gives: clone size, V gene, D gene, J gene, CDR3 protein, CDR3 DNA. A D gene is named only where the DNA matches it firmly. The size entry is marked missing in some rows and otherwise reads once, few, many or a size class.

.,TRBV7-2,TRBD1,TRBJ1-2,CASSSTGEVGYTF,TGTGCCAGCAGCTCAACAGGGGAAGTCGGCTACACCTTC
.,TRBV6-5,.,TRBJ2-7,CASSLQQGTSDEQYF,TGTGCCAGCAGTCTCCAACAGGGAACTTCGGACGAGCAGTACTTC
.,TRBV12-5,.,TRBJ1-1,CASGWGTEAFF,TGTGCTAGTGGTTGGGGGACCGAAGCTTTCTTT
.,TRBV11-2,.,TRBJ1-1,CASSFSPPYEAFF,TGTGCCAGCAGCTTCTCCCCCCCTTATGAAGCTTTCTTT
.,TRBV4-3,TRBD1,TRBJ1-2,CASSLTGGGSYGYTF,TGCGCCAGCAGCCTCACAGGGGGTGGTAGCTATGGCTACACCTTC
.,TRBV4-2,.,TRBJ2-4,CASRCGGGRLKNIQYF,TGTGCCAGCAGGTGCGGGGGCGGAAGATTAAAAAACATTCAGTACTTC
.,TRBV5-8,TRBD2,TRBJ2-5,CASSAGTRGGTQYF,TGTGCCAGCAGCGCTGGGACTAGGGGTGGGACCCAGTACTTC
few,TRBV19,.,TRBJ1-6,CASSSGSPLHF,TGTGCCAGTAGTAGTGGTTCACCCCTCCACTTT
.,TRBV7-3,.,TRBJ2-7,CASSSRPSDEQYF,TGTGCCAGCAGCAGTCGTCCAAGCGACGAGCAGTACTTC
once,TRBV18,.,TRBJ2-1,CASSLSREGNEQFF,TGTGCCAGCTCACTGAGCAGGGAAGGCAATGAGCAGTTCTTC
.,TRBV6-5,.,TRBJ1-3,CASATSSGNTIYF,TGTGCCAGCGCTACGAGCTCTGGAAACACCATATATTTT
.,TRBV4-3,.,TRBJ1-1,CASSQESASTEAFF,TGCGCCAGCAGCCAAGAGTCGGCCAGCACTGAAGCTTTCTTT
.,TRBV5-4,.,TRBJ2-5,CASSLAGTETQYF,TGTGCCAGCAGCTTGGCGGGGACGGAGACCCAGTACTTC
.,TRBV5-5,.,TRBJ1-3,CASSLGNTGSGNTIYF,TGTGCCAGCAGCTTAGGGAACACCGGCTCTGGAAACACCATATATTTT
.,TRBV27,.,TRBJ1-6,CASSLISLSPLHF,TGTGCCAGCAGTCTGATTAGCTTATCACCCCTCCACTTT
.,TRBV28,.,TRBJ1-2,CASSLGLGGHGYTF,TGTGCCAGCAGTTTAGGCTTAGGGGGTCATGGCTACACCTTC
.,TRBV6-5,TRBD1,TRBJ1-6,CASSAGQGVSPLHF,TGTGCCAGCTCCGCGGGACAGGGTGTTTCACCCCTCCACTTT
once,TRBV9,.,TRBJ2-2,CASSVRLAEGKRETGELFF,TGTGCCAGCAGCGTACGGTTGGCAGAAGGGAAACGGGAAACCGGGGAGCTGTTTTTT
.,TRBV7-9,.,TRBJ1-1,CASSLLAAGTEAFF,TGTGCCAGCAGCTTATTAGCGGCGGGTACTGAAGCTTTCTTT
.,TRBV6-5,.,TRBJ1-6,CASSRVLGNSPLHF,TGTGCCAGCAGCCGCGTCCTTGGGAATTCACCCCTCCACTTT
.,TRBV29-1,.,TRBJ1-2,CSVEVEDTYGYTF,TGCAGCGTTGAAGTAGAGGACACCTATGGCTACACCTTC
.,TRBV7-9,.,TRBJ2-3,CASSQNPTVVRTDTQYF,TGTGCCAGCAGCCAAAACCCGACAGTGGTTAGAACAGATACGCAGTATTTT
.,TRBV27,.,TRBJ2-7,CASSSGQLQFEQYF,TGTGCCAGCAGTTCTGGACAGCTCCAATTCGAGCAGTACTTC
few,TRBV5-1,.,TRBJ2-7,CASSLGTGKDEQYF,TGCGCCAGCAGCTTGGGGACGGGGAAGGACGAGCAGTACTTC
.,TRBV7-8,TRBD1,TRBJ1-5,CASSRRDRGDHQPQHF,TGTGCCAGCAGCCGCCGGGACAGGGGCGATCATCAGCCCCAGCATTTT
.,TRBV6-6,TRBD1,TRBJ1-2,CASRVYRGPNYGYTF,TGTGCCAGCAGGGTCTACAGGGGGCCCAACTATGGCTACACCTTC
.,TRBV5-1,TRBD2,TRBJ2-7,CASSLGTSGGASYEQYF,TGCGCCAGCAGCTTGGGGACTAGCGGGGGGGCTTCCTACGAGCAGTACTTC